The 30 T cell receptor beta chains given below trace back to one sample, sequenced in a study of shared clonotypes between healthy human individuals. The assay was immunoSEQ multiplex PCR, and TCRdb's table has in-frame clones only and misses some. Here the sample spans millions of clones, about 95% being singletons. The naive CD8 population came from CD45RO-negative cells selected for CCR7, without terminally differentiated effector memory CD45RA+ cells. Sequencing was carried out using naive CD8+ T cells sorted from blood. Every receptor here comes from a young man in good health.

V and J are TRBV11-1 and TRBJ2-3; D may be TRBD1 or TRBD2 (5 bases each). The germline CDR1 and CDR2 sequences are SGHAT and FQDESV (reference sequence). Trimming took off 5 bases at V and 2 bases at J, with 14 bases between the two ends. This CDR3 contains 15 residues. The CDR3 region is CASSEPRGLTDTQYF. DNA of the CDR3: TGTGCCAGCAGCGAACCCCGGGGCCTCACAGATACGCAGTATTTT.

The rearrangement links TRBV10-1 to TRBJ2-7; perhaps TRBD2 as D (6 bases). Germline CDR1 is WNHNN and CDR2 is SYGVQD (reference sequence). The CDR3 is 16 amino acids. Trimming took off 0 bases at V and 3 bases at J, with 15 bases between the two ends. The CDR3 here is CASSESQGKGLYEQYF. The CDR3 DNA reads TGCGCCAGCAGTGAGTCCCAGGGCAAGGGACTCTACGAGCAGTACTTC.

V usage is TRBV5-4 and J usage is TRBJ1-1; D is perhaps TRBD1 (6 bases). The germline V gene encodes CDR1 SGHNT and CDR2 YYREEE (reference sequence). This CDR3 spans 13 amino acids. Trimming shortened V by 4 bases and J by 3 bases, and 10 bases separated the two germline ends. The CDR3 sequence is CASSQQGYTEAFF. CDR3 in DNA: TGTGCCAGCAGCCAACAGGGTTACACTGAAGCTTTCTTT.

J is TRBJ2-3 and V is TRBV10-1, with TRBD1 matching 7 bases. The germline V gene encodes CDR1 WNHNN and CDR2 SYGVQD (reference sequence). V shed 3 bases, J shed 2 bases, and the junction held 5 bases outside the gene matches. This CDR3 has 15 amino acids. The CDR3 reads CASSDGQANTDTQYF. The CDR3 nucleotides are TGCGCCAGCAGTGACGGACAGGCGAACACAGATACGCAGTATTTT.

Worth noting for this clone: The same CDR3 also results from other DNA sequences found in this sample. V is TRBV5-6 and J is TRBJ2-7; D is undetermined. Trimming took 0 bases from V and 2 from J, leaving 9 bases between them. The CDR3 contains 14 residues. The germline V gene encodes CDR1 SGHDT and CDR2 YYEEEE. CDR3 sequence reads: CASSLGDGAYEQYF. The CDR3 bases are TGTGCCAGCAGCTTGGGCGACGGAGCCTACGAGCAGTACTTC.

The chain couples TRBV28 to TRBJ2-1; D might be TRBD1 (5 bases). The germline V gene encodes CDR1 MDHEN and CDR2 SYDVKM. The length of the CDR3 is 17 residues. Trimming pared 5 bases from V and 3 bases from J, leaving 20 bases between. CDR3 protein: CASSPRYQGPLYNEQFF. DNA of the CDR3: TGTGCCAGCAGTCCTCGATACCAGGGCCCTCTCTACAATGAGCAGTTCTTC.

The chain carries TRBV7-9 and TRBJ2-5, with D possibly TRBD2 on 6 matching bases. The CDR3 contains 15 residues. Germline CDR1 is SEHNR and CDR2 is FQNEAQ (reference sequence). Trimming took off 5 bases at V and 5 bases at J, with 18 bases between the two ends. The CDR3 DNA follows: TGTGCCAGCAGCCCGACGGAGGGGCTCCGGGAGACCCAGTACTTC. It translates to CASSPTEGLRETQYF.

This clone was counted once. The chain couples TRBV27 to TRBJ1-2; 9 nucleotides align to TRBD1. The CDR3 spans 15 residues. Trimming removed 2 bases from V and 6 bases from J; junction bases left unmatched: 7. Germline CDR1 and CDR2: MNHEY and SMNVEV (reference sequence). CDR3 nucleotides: TGTGCCAGCAGTTTAGTAAAAACAGGGGGCGATGGCTACACCTTC. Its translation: CASSLVKTGGDGYTF.

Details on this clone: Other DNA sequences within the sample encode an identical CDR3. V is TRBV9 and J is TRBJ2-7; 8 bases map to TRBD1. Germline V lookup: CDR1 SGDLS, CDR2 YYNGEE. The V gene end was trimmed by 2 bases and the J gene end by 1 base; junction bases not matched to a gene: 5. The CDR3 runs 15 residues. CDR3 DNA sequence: TGTGCCAGCAGCGTTGGACAGGGAAGGTCCTACGAGCAGTACTTC. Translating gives CASSVGQGRSYEQYF.

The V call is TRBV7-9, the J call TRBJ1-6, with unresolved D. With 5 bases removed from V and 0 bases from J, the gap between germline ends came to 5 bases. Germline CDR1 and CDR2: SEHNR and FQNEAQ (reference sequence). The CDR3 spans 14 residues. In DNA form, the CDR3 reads TGTGCCAGCAGCGACCGCTCCTATAATTCACCCCTCCACTTT. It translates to CASSDRSYNSPLHF.

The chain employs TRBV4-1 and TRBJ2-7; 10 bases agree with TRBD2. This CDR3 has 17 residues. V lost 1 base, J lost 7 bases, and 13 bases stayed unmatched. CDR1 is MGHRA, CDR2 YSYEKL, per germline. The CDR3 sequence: CASSQAPLAGGWEEQYF. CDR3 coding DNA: TGCGCCAGCAGCCAAGCCCCCTTAGCGGGAGGTTGGGAGGAGCAGTACTTC.

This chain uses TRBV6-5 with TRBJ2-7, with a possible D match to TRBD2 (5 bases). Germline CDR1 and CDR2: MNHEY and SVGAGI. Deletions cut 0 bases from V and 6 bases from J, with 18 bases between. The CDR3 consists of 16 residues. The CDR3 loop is CASSYSSDSTSGEQYF. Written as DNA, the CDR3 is TGTGCCAGCAGTTACTCCTCGGACTCCACCTCCGGCGAGCAGTACTTC.

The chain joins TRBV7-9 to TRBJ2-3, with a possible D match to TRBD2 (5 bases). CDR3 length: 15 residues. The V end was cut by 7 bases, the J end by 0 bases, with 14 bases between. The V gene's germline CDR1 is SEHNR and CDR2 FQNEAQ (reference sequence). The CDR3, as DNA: TGTGCCAGCACCGGCAGCGGTACTAGCACAGATACGCAGTATTTT. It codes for CASTGSGTSTDTQYF.

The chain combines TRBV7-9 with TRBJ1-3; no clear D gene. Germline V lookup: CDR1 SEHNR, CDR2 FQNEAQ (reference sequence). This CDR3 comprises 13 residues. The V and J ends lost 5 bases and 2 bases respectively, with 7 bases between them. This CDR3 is CASSPIPGNTIYF. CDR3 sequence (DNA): TGTGCCAGCAGCCCAATTCCTGGAAACACCATATATTTT. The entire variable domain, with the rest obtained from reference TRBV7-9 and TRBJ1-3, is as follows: DTGVSQNPRHKITKRGQNVTFRCDPISEHNRLYWYRQTLGQGPEFLTYFQNEAQLEKSRLLSDRFSAERPKGSFSTLEIQRTEQGDSAMYLCASSPIPGNTIYFGEGSWLTVV.

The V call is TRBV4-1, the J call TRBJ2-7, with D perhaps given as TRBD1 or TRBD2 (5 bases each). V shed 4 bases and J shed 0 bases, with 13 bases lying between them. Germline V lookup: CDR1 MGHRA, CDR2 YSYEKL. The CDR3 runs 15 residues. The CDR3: CASSPYRDGSYEQYF. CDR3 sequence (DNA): TGCGCCAGCAGCCCCTACCGGGACGGCTCCTACGAGCAGTACTTC.

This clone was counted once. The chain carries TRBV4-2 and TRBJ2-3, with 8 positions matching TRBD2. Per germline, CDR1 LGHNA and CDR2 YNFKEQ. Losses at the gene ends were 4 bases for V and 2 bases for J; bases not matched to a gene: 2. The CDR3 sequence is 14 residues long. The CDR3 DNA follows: TGTGCCAGCAGCCCTAGCGGGTACACAGATACGCAGTATTTT. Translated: CASSPSGYTDTQYF.

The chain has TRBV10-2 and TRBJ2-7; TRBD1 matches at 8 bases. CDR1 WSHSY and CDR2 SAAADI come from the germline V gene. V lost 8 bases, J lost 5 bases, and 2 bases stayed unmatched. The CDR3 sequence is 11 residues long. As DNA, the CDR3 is TGCGCCAGCGGGACAGGCCACGAGCAGTACTTC. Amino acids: CASGTGHEQYF.

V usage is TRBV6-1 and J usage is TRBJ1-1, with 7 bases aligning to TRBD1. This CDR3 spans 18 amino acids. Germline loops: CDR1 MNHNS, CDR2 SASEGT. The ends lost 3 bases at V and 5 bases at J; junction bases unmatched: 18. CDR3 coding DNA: TGTGCCAGCAGTGACCGGGACAGCTCACCTTCCGGTAGTACTGAAGCTTTCTTT. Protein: CASSDRDSSPSGSTEAFF.

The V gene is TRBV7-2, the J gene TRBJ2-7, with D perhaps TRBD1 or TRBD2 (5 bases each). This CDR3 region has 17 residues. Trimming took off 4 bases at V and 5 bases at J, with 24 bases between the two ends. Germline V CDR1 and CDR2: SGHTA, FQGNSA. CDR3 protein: CASSSHPGQGGFHEQYF. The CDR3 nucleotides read TGTGCCAGCAGCTCCCACCCGGGGCAGGGTGGATTCCACGAGCAGTACTTC.

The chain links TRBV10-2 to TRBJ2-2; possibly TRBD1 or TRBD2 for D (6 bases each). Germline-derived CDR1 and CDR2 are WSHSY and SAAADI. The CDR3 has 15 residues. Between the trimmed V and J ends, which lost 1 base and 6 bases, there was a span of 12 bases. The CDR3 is CASSELGGRAGELFF. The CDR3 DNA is TGCGCCAGCAGTGAGTTGGGGGGCAGAGCCGGGGAGCTGTTTTTT.

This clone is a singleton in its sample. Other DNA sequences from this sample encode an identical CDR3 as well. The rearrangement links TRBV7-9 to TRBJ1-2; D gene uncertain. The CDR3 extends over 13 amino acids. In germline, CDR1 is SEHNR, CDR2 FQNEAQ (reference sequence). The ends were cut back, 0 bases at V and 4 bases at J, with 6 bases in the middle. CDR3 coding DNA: TGTGCCAGCAGCTTAGCTCTGGTCTATGGCTACACCTTC. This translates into CASSLALVYGYTF.

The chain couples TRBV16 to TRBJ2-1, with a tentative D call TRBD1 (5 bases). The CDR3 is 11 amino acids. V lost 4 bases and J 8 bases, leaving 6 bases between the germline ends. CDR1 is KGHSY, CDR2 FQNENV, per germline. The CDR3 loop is CASSPGYEQFF. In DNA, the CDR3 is TGTGCCAGCAGCCCAGGGTATGAGCAGTTCTTC.

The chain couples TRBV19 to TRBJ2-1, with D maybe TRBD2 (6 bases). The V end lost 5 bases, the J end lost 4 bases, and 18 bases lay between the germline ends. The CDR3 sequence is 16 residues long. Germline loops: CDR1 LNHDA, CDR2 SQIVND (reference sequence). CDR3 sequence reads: CASSDLERAVYNEQFF. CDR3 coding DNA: TGTGCCAGTAGTGACTTGGAGCGGGCCGTTTACAATGAGCAGTTCTTC.

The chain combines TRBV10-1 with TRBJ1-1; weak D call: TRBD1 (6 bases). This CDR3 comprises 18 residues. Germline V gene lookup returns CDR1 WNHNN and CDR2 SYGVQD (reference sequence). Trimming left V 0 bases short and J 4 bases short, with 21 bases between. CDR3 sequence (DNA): TGCGCCAGCAGTGAGTCAGAGATTGGGGGGGCAGGAATCACTGAAGCTTTCTTT. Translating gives CASSESEIGGAGITEAFF.

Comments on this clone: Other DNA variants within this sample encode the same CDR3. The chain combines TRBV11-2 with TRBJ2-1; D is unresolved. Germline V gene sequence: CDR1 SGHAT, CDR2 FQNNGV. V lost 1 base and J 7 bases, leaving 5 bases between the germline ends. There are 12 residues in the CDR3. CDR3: CASSLAVNEQFF. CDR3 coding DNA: TGTGCCAGCAGCTTAGCGGTGAATGAGCAGTTCTTC.

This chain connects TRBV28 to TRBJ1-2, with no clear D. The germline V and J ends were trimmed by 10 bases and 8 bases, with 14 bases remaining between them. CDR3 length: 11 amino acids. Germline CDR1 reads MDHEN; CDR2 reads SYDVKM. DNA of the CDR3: TGTGCCACCCGAGGGCCGAAAGGCTACACCTTC. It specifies CATRGPKGYTF.

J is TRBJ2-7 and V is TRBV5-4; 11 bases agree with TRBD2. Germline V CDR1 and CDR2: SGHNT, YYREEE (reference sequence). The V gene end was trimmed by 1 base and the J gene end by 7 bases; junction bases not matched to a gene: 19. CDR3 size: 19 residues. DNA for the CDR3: TGTGCCAGCAGCTTGATTGGGCTAGCGGGAGGAGGGGGTCCTGCGGAGCAGTACTTC. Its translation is CASSLIGLAGGGGPAEQYF.

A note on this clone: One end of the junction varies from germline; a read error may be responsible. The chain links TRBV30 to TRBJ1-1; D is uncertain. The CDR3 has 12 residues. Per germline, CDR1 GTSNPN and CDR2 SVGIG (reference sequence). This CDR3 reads CAWKVGNPEAFF. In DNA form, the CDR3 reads TGTGCCTGGAAGGTAGGGAACCCTGAAGCTTTCTTT.

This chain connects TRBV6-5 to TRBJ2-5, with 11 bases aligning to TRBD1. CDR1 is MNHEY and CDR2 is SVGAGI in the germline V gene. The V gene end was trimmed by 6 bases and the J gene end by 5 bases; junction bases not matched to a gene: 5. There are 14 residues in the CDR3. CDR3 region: CASRRTGGRETQYF. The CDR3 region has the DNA TGTGCCAGCAGAAGGACAGGGGGCCGGGAGACCCAGTACTTC.

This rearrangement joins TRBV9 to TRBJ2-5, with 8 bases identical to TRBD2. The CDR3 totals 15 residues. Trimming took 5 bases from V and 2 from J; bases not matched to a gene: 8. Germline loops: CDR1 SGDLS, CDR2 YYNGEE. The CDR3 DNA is TGTGCCAGCAGTTATGAGGCGGGAGGTCAAGAGACCCAGTACTTC. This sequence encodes CASSYEAGGQETQYF.